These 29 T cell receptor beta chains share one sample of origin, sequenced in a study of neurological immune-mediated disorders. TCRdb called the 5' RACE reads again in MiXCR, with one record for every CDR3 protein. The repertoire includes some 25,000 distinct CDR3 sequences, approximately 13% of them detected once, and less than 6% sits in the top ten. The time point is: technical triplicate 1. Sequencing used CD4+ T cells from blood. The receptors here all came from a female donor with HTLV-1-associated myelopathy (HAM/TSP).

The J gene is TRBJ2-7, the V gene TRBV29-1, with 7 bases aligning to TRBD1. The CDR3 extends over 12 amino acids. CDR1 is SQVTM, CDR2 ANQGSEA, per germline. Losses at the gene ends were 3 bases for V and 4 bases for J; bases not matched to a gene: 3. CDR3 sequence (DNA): TGCAGCGTTGATAGGGGGCTGTACGAGCAGTACTTC. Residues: CSVDRGLYEQYF.

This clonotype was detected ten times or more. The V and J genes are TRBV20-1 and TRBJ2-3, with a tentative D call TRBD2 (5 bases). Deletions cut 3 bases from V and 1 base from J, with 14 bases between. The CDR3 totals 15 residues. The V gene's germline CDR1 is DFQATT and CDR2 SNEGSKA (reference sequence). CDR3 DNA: TGCAGTGCTAGGGTCCCGGGAAGGGGCACAGATACGCAGTATTTT. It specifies CSARVPGRGTDTQYF.

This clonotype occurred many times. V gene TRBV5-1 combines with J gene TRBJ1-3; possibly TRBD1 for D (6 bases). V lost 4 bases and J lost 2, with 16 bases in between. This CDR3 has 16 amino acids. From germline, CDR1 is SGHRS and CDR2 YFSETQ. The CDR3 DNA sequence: TGCGCCAGCAGCCGAGACTTGGACAGAACTGGAAACACCATATATTTT. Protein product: CASSRDLDRTGNTIYF.

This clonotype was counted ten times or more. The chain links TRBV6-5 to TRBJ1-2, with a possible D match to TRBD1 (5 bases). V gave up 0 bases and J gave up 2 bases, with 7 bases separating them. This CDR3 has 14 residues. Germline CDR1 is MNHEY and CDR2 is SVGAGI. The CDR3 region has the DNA TGTGCCAGCAGTTACTCGGGACGGAACTATGGCTACACCTTC. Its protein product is CASSYSGRNYGYTF.

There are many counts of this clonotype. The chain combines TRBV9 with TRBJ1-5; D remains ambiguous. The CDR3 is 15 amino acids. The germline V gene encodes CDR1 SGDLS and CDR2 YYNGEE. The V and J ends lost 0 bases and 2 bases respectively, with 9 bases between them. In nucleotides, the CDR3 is TGTGCCAGCAGCGTAGGCCCAGATGGCAATCAGCCCCAGCATTTT. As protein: CASSVGPDGNQPQHF. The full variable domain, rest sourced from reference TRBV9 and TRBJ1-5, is DSGVTQTPKHLITATGQRVTLRCSPRSGDLSVYWYQQSLDQGLQFLIQYYNGEERAKGNILERFSAQQFPDLHSELNLSSLELGDSALYFCASSVGPDGNQPQHFGDGTRLSIL.

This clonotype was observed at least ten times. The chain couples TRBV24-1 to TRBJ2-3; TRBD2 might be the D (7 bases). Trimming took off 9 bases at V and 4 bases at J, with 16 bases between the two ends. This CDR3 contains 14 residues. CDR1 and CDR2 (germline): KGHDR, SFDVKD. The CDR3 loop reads CATGGGGLADTQYF. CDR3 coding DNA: TGTGCCACCGGCGGGGGCGGTCTGGCAGATACGCAGTATTTT.

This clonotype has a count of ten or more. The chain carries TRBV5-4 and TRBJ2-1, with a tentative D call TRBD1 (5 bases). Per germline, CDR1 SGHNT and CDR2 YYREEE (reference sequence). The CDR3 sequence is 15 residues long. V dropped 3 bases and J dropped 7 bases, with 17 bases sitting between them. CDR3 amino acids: CASSSAGLGRNEQFF. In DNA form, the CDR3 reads TGTGCCAGCAGCTCCGCAGGGTTAGGGCGAAATGAGCAGTTCTTC.

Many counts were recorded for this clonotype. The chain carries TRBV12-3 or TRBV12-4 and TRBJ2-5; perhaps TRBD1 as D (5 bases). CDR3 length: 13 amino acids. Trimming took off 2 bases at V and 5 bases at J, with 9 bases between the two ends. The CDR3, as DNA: TGTGCCAGCAGTTTAAAAGGGGTGGAGACCCAGTACTTC. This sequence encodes CASSLKGVETQYF.

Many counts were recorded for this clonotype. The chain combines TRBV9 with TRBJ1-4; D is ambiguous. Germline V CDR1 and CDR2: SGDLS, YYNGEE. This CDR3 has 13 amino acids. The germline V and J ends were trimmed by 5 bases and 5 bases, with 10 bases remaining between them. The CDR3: CASRGRGNEKLFF. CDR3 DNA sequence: TGTGCCAGCAGGGGCCGGGGAAATGAAAAACTGTTTTTT.

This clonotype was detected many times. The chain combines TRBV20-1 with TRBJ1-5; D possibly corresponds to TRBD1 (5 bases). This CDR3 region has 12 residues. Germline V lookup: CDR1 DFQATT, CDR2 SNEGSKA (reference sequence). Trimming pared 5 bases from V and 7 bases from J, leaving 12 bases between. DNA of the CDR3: TGCAGTGCTCACGGGGGAGGGCAGCCCCAGCATTTT. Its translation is CSAHGGGQPQHF.

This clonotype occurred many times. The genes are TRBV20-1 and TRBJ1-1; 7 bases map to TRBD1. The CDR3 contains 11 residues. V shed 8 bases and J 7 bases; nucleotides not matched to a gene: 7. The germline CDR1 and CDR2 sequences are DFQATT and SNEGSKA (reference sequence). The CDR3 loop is CSPHQGGEAFF. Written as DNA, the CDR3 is TGCAGTCCCCATCAGGGGGGTGAAGCTTTCTTT.

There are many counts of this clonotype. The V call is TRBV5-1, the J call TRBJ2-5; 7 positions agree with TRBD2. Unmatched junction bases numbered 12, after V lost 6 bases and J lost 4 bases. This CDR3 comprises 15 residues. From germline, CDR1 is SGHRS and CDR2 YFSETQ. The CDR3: CASTAGVVSGETQYF. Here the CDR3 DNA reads TGCGCCAGCACTGCGGGGGTGGTATCGGGAGAGACCCAGTACTTC.

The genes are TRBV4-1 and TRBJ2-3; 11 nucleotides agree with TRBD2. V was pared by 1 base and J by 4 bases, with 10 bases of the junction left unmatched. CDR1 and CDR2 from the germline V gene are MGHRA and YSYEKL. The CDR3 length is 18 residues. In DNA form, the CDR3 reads TGCGCCAGCAGCCAAGGGATTAGCGGGAGGGTTAGGGCAGATACGCAGTATTTT. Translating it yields CASSQGISGRVRADTQYF.

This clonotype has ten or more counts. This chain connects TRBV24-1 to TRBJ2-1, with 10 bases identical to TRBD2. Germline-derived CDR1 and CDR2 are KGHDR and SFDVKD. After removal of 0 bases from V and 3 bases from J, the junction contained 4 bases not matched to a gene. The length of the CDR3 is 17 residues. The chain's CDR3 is CATSDLPTSGIYNEQFF. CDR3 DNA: TGTGCCACCAGTGATTTGCCCACTAGCGGGATCTACAATGAGCAGTTCTTC.

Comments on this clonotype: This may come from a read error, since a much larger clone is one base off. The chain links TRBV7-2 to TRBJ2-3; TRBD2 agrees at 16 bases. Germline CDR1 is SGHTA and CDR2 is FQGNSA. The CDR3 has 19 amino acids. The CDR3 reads CASSFSGTSGGVSTYTQYF. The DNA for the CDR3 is TGTGCCAGCAGCTTCTCAGGGACTAGCGGGGGGGTGAGCACATATACGCAGTATTTT.

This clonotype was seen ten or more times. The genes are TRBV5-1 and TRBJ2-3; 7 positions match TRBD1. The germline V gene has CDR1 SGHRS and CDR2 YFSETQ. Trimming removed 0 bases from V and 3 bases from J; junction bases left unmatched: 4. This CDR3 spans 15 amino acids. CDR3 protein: CASSLVTGSTDTQYF. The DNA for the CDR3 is TGCGCCAGCAGCTTGGTGACAGGGAGTACAGATACGCAGTATTTT.

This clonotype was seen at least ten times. CDR3 protein: CASSPDRGLAEYNEQFF. The CDR3 nucleotides are TGTGCCAGCAGCCCCGACAGGGGACTAGCGGAATACAATGAGCAGTTCTTC. This chain connects TRBV7-9 to TRBJ2-1, with 11 bases fitting TRBD2. CDR1 SEHNR and CDR2 FQNEAQ come from the germline V gene (reference sequence). There are 17 residues in the CDR3. Losses at the gene ends were 5 bases for V and 4 bases for J; bases not matched to a gene: 10.

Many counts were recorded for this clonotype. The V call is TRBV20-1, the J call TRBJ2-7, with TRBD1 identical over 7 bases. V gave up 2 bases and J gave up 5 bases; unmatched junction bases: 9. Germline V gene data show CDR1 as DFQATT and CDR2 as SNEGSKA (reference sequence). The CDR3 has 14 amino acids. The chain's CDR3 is CSARWGDRAHEQYF. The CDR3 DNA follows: TGCAGTGCTAGATGGGGAGACAGGGCCCACGAGCAGTACTTC.

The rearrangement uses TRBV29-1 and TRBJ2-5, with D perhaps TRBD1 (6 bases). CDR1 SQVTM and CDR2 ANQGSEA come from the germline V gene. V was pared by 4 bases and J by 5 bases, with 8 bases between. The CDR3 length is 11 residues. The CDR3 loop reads CSVVGAETQYF. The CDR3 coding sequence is TGCAGCGTTGTGGGGGCTGAGACCCAGTACTTC.

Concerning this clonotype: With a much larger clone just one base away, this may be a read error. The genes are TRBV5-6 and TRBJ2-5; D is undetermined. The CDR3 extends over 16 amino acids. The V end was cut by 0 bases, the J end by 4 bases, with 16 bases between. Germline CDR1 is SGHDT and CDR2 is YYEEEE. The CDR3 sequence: CASSLAVAWVGETQYF. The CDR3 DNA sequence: TGTGCCAGCAGCTTGGCCGTGGCGTGGGTGGGAGAGACCCAGTACTTC.

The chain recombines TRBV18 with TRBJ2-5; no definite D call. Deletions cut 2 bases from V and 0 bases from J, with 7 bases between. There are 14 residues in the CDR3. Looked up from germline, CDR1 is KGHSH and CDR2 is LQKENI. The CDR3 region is CASSPGQYQETQYF. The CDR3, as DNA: TGTGCCAGCTCACCAGGCCAGTACCAAGAGACCCAGTACTTC.

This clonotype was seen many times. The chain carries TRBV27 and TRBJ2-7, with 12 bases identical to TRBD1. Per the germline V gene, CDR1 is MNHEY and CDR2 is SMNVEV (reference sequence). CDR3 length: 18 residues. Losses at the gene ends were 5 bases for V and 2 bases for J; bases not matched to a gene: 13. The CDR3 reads CASSSRDRGQPSTYEQYF. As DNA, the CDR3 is TGTGCCAGCAGTAGCCGGGACAGGGGGCAGCCTAGCACCTACGAGCAGTACTTC.

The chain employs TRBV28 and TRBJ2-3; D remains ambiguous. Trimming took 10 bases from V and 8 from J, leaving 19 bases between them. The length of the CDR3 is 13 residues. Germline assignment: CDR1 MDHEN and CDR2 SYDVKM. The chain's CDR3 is CAISRLGTGTQYF. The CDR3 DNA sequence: TGTGCCATCAGCCGACTGGGCACGGGTACGCAGTATTTT.

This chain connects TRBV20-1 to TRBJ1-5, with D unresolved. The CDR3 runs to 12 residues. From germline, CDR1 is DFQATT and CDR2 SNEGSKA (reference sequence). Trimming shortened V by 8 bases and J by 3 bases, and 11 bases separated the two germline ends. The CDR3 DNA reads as TGCAGTATCACCGCGCCCAATCAGCCCCAGCATTTT. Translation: CSITAPNQPQHF.

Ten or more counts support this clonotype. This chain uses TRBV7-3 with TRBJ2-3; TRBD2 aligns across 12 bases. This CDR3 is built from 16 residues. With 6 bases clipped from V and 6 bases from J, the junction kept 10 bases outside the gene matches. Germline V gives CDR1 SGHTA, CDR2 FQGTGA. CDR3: CASRQGLAGIKDTQYF. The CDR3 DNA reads TGTGCCAGCAGGCAAGGACTAGCGGGGATTAAGGATACGCAGTATTTT.

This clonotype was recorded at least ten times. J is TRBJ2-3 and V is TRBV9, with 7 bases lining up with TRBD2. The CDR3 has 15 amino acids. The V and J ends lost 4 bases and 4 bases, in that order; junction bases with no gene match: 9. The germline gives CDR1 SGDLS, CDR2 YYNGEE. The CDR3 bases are TGTGCCAGCAGCCCGAGAGCGGGGAGTTCAGATACGCAGTATTTT. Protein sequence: CASSPRAGSSDTQYF.

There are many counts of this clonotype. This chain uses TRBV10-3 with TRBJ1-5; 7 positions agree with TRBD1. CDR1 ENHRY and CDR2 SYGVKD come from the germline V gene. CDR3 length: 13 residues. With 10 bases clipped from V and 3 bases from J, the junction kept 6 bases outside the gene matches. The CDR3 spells CASTDRNNQPQHF. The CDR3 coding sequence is TGTGCCAGCACGGACAGGAACAATCAGCCCCAGCATTTT.

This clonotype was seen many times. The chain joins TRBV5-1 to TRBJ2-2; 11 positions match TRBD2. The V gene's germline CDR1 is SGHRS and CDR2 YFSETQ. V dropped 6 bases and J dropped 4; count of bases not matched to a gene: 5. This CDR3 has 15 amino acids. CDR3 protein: CASTGTSGSTGELFF. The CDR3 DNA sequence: TGCGCCAGCACCGGGACTAGCGGTTCCACCGGGGAGCTGTTTTTT.

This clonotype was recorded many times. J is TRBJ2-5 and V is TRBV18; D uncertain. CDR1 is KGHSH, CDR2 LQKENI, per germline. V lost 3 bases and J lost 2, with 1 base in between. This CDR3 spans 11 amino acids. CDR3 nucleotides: TGTGCCAGCTCACCGCAAGAGACCCAGTACTTC. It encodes CASSPQETQYF.